Listed below are T cell receptor beta chains from one sample, sequenced in a study of post-analysis software for immune sequencing data. TCRdb re-derived calls from the PCR reads in MiXCR, one entry per CDR3 protein. The repertoire includes roughly 800,000 distinct CDR3 sequences, 53% of them detected once, and roughly 4.4% sits in the top ten. The sample consisted of blood. These receptors all stem from a girl between 10 and 17 years old with multiple sclerosis. Each CDR3 is given with its conserved first and last residue. The order of the fields is J gene, D gene, clone size, V gene, CDR3 DNA, CDR3 protein. D genes are given only for firm matches. Clone size is shown for a subset of rows, as once, few, many or a class of expanded clone.

j_call: TRBJ1-6; d_call: TRBD1; clone_size: NA; v_call: TRBV12-3/TRBV12-4; cdr3_nt: TGTGCCAGCAGTCTCACCGGGACAGGGTTCTGGCCCCTCCACTTT; cdr3_aa: CASSLTGTGFWPLHF
j_call: TRBJ2-6; d_call: NA; clone_size: NA; v_call: TRBV5-1; cdr3_nt: TGCGCCAGTTCCGTTGGAGATGGGGCCAACGTCCTGACTTTC; cdr3_aa: CASSVGDGANVLTF
j_call: TRBJ2-2; d_call: TRBD2; clone_size: few; v_call: TRBV2; cdr3_nt: TGTGCCAGCAGTGAAAGGAGCGGGGGCCGTACCGGGGAGCTGTTTTTT; cdr3_aa: CASSERSGGRTGELFF
j_call: TRBJ2-7; d_call: NA; clone_size: NA; v_call: TRBV10-3; cdr3_nt: TGTGCCATCAGTGAGCGGAGGGGTCCGTCCTACGAGCAGTACTTC; cdr3_aa: CAISERRGPSYEQYF
j_call: TRBJ2-7; d_call: NA; clone_size: NA; v_call: TRBV5-1; cdr3_nt: TGCGCCAGCAGCGTACAGGGCGCGGAATACAATGAGCAGTACTTC; cdr3_aa: CASSVQGAEYNEQYF
j_call: TRBJ2-1; d_call: TRBD2; clone_size: few; v_call: TRBV20-1; cdr3_nt: TGCAGTGCTAGTGGGCGGGAGTACAATGAGCAGTTCTTC; cdr3_aa: CSASGREYNEQFF
j_call: TRBJ2-1; d_call: NA; clone_size: NA; v_call: TRBV5-1; cdr3_nt: TGCGCCAGCAGTTCCGAACGGGCTTCATTGGGTTTCGATGAGCAGTTCTTC; cdr3_aa: CASSSERASLGFDEQFF
j_call: TRBJ2-3; d_call: NA; clone_size: NA; v_call: TRBV3-1; cdr3_nt: TGTGCCAGCAGCCAAGACGAAAGAGTCACAGATACGCAGTATTTT; cdr3_aa: CASSQDERVTDTQYF
j_call: TRBJ1-2; d_call: NA; clone_size: NA; v_call: TRBV7-6; cdr3_nt: TGTGCCAGCAGTGGAAGGTCCTCTGGTGCGGGCTACACCTTC; cdr3_aa: CASSGRSSGAGYTF
j_call: TRBJ2-2; d_call: NA; clone_size: NA; v_call: TRBV5-1; cdr3_nt: TGCGCCAGCAGCTCGGACATGGTCGCGAACACCGGGGAGCTGTTTTTT; cdr3_aa: CASSSDMVANTGELFF
j_call: TRBJ1-1; d_call: NA; clone_size: NA; v_call: TRBV12-3/TRBV12-4; cdr3_nt: TGTGCCAGCAGTGGCGGAGGTCTAGCTGAAGCTTTCTTT; cdr3_aa: CASSGGGLAEAFF
j_call: TRBJ2-5; d_call: TRBD1; clone_size: few; v_call: TRBV6-5; cdr3_nt: TGTGCCAGCAGTTACAAGGGGGCGGAGACCCAGTACTTC; cdr3_aa: CASSYKGAETQYF
j_call: TRBJ2-7; d_call: NA; clone_size: NA; v_call: TRBV7-9; cdr3_nt: TGTGCCAGCAGCAACATTGCTGGTCCTCCAGGGCAGTACTTC; cdr3_aa: CASSNIAGPPGQYF
j_call: TRBJ2-5; d_call: NA; clone_size: NA; v_call: TRBV10-3; cdr3_nt: TGTGCCATCAGCCCCCAGGGAGGCCCTCAAGAGACCCAGTACTTC; cdr3_aa: CAISPQGGPQETQYF
j_call: TRBJ1-1; d_call: NA; clone_size: NA; v_call: TRBV6-6; cdr3_nt: TGTGCCAGCAGTTACAGAAGCGGTCGTACTGAAGCTTTCTTT; cdr3_aa: CASSYRSGRTEAFF
j_call: TRBJ2-1; d_call: TRBD1; clone_size: few; v_call: TRBV7-2; cdr3_nt: TGTGCCAGCAGCTCGGACAGGGGGCTTAATGAGCAGTTCTTC; cdr3_aa: CASSSDRGLNEQFF
j_call: TRBJ2-7; d_call: TRBD2; clone_size: few; v_call: TRBV6-6; cdr3_nt: TGTGCCAGCAGTTCTTTAGCGGGGGGGGTCTACGAGCAGTACTTC; cdr3_aa: CASSSLAGGVYEQYF
j_call: TRBJ1-1; d_call: NA; clone_size: few; v_call: TRBV10-3; cdr3_nt: TGTGCCACCTCCGACGGGGGGCTGAACACTGAAGCTTTCTTT; cdr3_aa: CATSDGGLNTEAFF
j_call: TRBJ2-5; d_call: TRBD2; clone_size: NA; v_call: TRBV29-1; cdr3_nt: TGCAGCGTTGGACTAGCGGGGGTCCAAGAGACCCAGTACTTC; cdr3_aa: CSVGLAGVQETQYF
j_call: TRBJ2-7; d_call: TRBD2; clone_size: NA; v_call: TRBV7-7; cdr3_nt: TGTGCTAGCAGACCAGAGACTAGCGGGAGAACCTACGAGCAGTACTTC; cdr3_aa: CASRPETSGRTYEQYF
j_call: TRBJ1-2; d_call: NA; clone_size: NA; v_call: TRBV7-2; cdr3_nt: TGTGCCAGCAGCTCCACTCAGACAAATAGTGTCTATGGCTACACCTTC; cdr3_aa: CASSSTQTNSVYGYTF
j_call: TRBJ2-3; d_call: NA; clone_size: NA; v_call: TRBV6-5; cdr3_nt: TGTGCCAGCACCGACTTCGCGGTTGCAGATACGCAGTATTTT; cdr3_aa: CASTDFAVADTQYF
j_call: TRBJ1-2; d_call: NA; clone_size: few; v_call: TRBV7-9; cdr3_nt: TGTGCCAGCAGCTTAGGCCACCTCTATGGCTACACCTTC; cdr3_aa: CASSLGHLYGYTF
j_call: TRBJ2-7; d_call: TRBD1; clone_size: NA; v_call: TRBV12-3/TRBV12-4; cdr3_nt: TGTGCCAGCAGCACGTCGAGAGAGCTCGACAGGGTCCCCTACGAGCAGTACTTC; cdr3_aa: CASSTSRELDRVPYEQYF
j_call: TRBJ2-1; d_call: NA; clone_size: once; v_call: TRBV27; cdr3_nt: TGTGCCAGCAGTTTGGGGTATAGCGCCGGAGACAATGAGCAGTTCTTC; cdr3_aa: CASSLGYSAGDNEQFF
j_call: TRBJ2-3; d_call: NA; clone_size: NA; v_call: TRBV9; cdr3_nt: TGTGCCAGCAGCGTAGTCGGGGCCCACGGCACAGATACGCAGTATTTT; cdr3_aa: CASSVVGAHGTDTQYF
j_call: TRBJ2-5; d_call: NA; clone_size: NA; v_call: TRBV14; cdr3_nt: TGTGCCAGCAGCCAGGACCTAGGAACCTACAATGAGCAGTACTTC; cdr3_aa: CASSQDLGTYNEQYF
j_call: TRBJ2-4; d_call: NA; clone_size: few; v_call: TRBV29-1; cdr3_nt: TGCAGCGTTGAATTGGGGGTCGGGAACATTCAGTACTTC; cdr3_aa: CSVELGVGNIQYF
j_call: TRBJ2-3; d_call: NA; clone_size: NA; v_call: TRBV29-1; cdr3_nt: TGCAGCGTTGGGGGAACAATTTCGACTACTACAGATACGCGGTATTTT; cdr3_aa: CSVGGTISTTTDTRYF
j_call: TRBJ2-7; d_call: NA; clone_size: few; v_call: TRBV7-2; cdr3_nt: TGTGCCAGCAGCCACCCGTGGGGGCAGGTCGAGCAGTACTTC; cdr3_aa: CASSHPWGQVEQYF
j_call: TRBJ2-7; d_call: NA; clone_size: NA; v_call: TRBV7-2; cdr3_nt: TGTGCCAGCAGCTTACCATCCGGGACATCCTCCTACGAGCAGTACTTC; cdr3_aa: CASSLPSGTSSYEQYF
j_call: TRBJ2-1; d_call: NA; clone_size: NA; v_call: TRBV29-1; cdr3_nt: TGCAGCGTGGACCAGGGTCGGCTCAACAATGAGCAGTTCTTC; cdr3_aa: CSVDQGRLNNEQFF
j_call: TRBJ2-1; d_call: TRBD2; clone_size: NA; v_call: TRBV20-1; cdr3_nt: TGCAGTGCTTCTAGCGGGAGGGGGCTTGGTGAGCAGTTCTTC; cdr3_aa: CSASSGRGLGEQFF
j_call: TRBJ2-7; d_call: NA; clone_size: NA; v_call: TRBV4-1; cdr3_nt: TGCGCCAGCAGCCAAGGTACCAGTTTCTACGAGCAGTACTTC; cdr3_aa: CASSQGTSFYEQYF
j_call: TRBJ1-2; d_call: TRBD1; clone_size: NA; v_call: TRBV5-1; cdr3_nt: TGCGCCAGCAGCTTAAGGACAGGGGGATATGGCTACACCTTC; cdr3_aa: CASSLRTGGYGYTF
j_call: TRBJ1-5; d_call: NA; clone_size: NA; v_call: TRBV4-2; cdr3_nt: TGTGCCAGCAGCCAGAGAGGGGGAGTGGGGGATCAGCCCCAGCATTTT; cdr3_aa: CASSQRGGVGDQPQHF
j_call: TRBJ2-7; d_call: TRBD2; clone_size: few; v_call: TRBV2; cdr3_nt: TGTGCCAGCAGCTGGGGACTAGCGGGAGGGCCGCCCTCCTACGAGCAGTACTTC; cdr3_aa: CASSWGLAGGPPSYEQYF
j_call: TRBJ2-1; d_call: NA; clone_size: NA; v_call: TRBV6-5; cdr3_nt: TGTGCCAGCAGTTACGTCGAGGGGGGGCCGCGCAATGAGCAGTTCTTC; cdr3_aa: CASSYVEGGPRNEQFF
j_call: TRBJ1-1; d_call: NA; clone_size: NA; v_call: TRBV7-2; cdr3_nt: TGTGCCAGCAGCCTTAATCCCCCCAGCTCAAGCACTGAAGCTTTCTTT; cdr3_aa: CASSLNPPSSSTEAFF